The source of this T cell receptor (beta chain) is a study of T cell repertoires in cytomegalovirus infection. TCRdb ran MiXCR on the reads and lists one entry per CDR3 protein. The sample includes some 560,000 distinct CDR3 sequences, almost 40% of them seen just once. The CDR3 covers 16 residues. Trimming stripped 5 bases from V and 6 bases from J, with 23 bases between. The V gene's germline CDR1 is SGHDT and CDR2 YYEEEE. This clonotype was found a few times. Antigen: not known. The sequence derives from a human donor in good health (CMV status not recorded). Some clones in this sample may be carry-over from other donors' samples. The source material was cultured PBMCs, sampled from culture after CMV antigen stimulation. This chain links TRBV5-6 with TRBJ1-2; no clear D. The CDR3 here is CASRGIWAVELHGYTF. CDR3 nucleotide sequence: TGTGCCAGCAGGGGTATTTGGGCAGTAGAACTTCATGGCTACACCTTC.